What follows are 13 T cell receptor beta chains derived from one specimen sequenced in a study of blood T cell repertoires in COVID-19. Assay: immunoSEQ multiplex PCR; the TCRdb copy retains only in-frame clones and omits some. The sample contains 97,000 or so clones, 90% of which appear only once. Sequencing was performed on peripheral blood. Receptors were obtained from a man in his fifties or sixties with acute or convalescent COVID-19.

The chain links TRBV18 to TRBJ2-1; perhaps TRBD2 as D (6 bases). The V end lost 3 bases, the J end lost 6 bases, and 18 bases lay between the germline ends. The CDR3 consists of 16 residues. In germline, CDR1 is KGHSH, CDR2 LQKENI. CDR3 in amino acids: CASSPAGTLGGNEQFF. The CDR3 DNA reads as TGTGCCAGCTCACCCGCCGGGACCCTGGGGGGCAATGAGCAGTTCTTC.

This chain connects TRBV19 to TRBJ1-2; 7 bases are a match to TRBD1. CDR1 is LNHDA, CDR2 SQIVND, per germline (reference sequence). The length of the CDR3 is 13 residues. Trimming cost V 8 bases and J 6 bases; bases outside gene matches: 9. CDR3: CASAKTGTHGYTF. DNA of the CDR3: TGTGCCAGTGCTAAGACAGGGACTCATGGCTACACCTTC.

V gene TRBV6-5 combines with J gene TRBJ2-2, with 9 nucleotides matching TRBD1. With V trimmed by 8 bases and J by 3 bases, 4 bases remained unmatched. This CDR3 comprises 14 residues. Germline-derived CDR1 and CDR2 are MNHEY and SVGAGI. In DNA form, the CDR3 reads TGTGCCAGCGCAGGGGACAGGGACACCGGGGAGCTGTTTTTT. Translation gives CASAGDRDTGELFF.

The count of this clone is one. The chain uses TRBV25-1 and TRBJ2-5, with 9 bases matching TRBD1. The CDR3 is 15 amino acids. J was trimmed by 5 bases and V by 3 bases; bases with no gene match: 7. From germline, CDR1 is MGHDK and CDR2 SYGVNS. For the CDR3, the DNA is TGTGCCAGCAGTGAGTTAGGACAGGGGTTGGAGACCCAGTACTTC. It translates to CASSELGQGLETQYF.

The CDR3 here is CAISPGQGKVQPQHF. CDR3 DNA: TGTGCCATCAGTCCGGGACAGGGGAAGGTTCAGCCCCAGCATTTT. This sequence joins TRBV10-3 and TRBJ1-5; 10 nucleotides align to TRBD1. The CDR3 loop spans 15 amino acids. CDR1 ENHRY and CDR2 SYGVKD come from the germline V gene. V was pared by 5 bases and J by 6 bases, with 7 bases of the junction left unmatched.

The chain combines TRBV19 with TRBJ1-1; D uncertain. Germline V gene sequence: CDR1 LNHDA, CDR2 SQIVND (reference sequence). Trimming removed 7 bases from V and 0 bases from J, with 9 bases in between. CDR3 length: 13 residues. The CDR3 spells CASKYTLNTEAFF. In nucleotides, the CDR3 is TGTGCCAGTAAGTACACCTTGAACACTGAAGCTTTCTTT.

The chain couples TRBV14 to TRBJ2-5, with a possible D match to TRBD1 (5 bases). Trimming took off 0 bases at V and 7 bases at J, with 12 bases between the two ends. Germline V gives CDR1 SGHDN, CDR2 FVKESK. The CDR3 contains 14 residues. CDR3 sequence: CASSQDGAVGTQYF. CDR3 sequence (DNA): TGTGCCAGCAGCCAAGATGGGGCGGTGGGGACCCAGTACTTC.

The chain has TRBV7-9 and TRBJ2-2, with D possibly matching TRBD1 (5 bases). Per the germline V gene, CDR1 is SEHNR and CDR2 is FQNEAQ (reference sequence). The ends were cut back, 2 bases at V and 7 bases at J, with 11 bases in the middle. The CDR3 sequence is 14 residues long. CDR3 sequence: CASSLQGLSGELFF. In DNA, the CDR3 is TGTGCCAGCAGCTTACAGGGTTTGAGCGGGGAGCTGTTTTTT.

This clone was seen a handful of times. V is TRBV6-1 and J is TRBJ1-1; D is possibly TRBD1 (6 bases). The CDR3 loop spans 12 amino acids. Germline CDR1 reads MNHNS; CDR2 reads SASEGT. V dropped 3 bases and J dropped 11 bases, with 13 bases sitting between them. In DNA form, the CDR3 reads TGTGCCAGCAGTGACACAGGGTCGCCGGCTTTCTTT. Its protein product is CASSDTGSPAFF.

This sequence joins TRBV2 and TRBJ2-7; no clear D. Trimming removed 5 bases from V and 8 bases from J, with 19 bases in between. Germline V lookup: CDR1 SNHLY, CDR2 FYNNEI. The CDR3 length is 14 residues. CDR3 nucleotides: TGTGCCAGCAGTCGCGGCAGAAGTCTCAACCAGCAGTACTTC. Amino acids: CASSRGRSLNQQYF.

This rearrangement joins TRBV11-1 to TRBJ2-2; 10 bases line up with TRBD2. Germline lookup yields CDR1 SGHAT and CDR2 FQDESV (reference sequence). The CDR3 has 16 amino acids. The V gene end was trimmed by 5 bases and the J gene end by 5 bases; junction bases not matched to a gene: 8. The CDR3 is CASSLRERGGTGELFF. The CDR3, as DNA: TGTGCCAGCAGCCTACGGGAGCGGGGGGGTACCGGGGAGCTGTTTTTT.

This clone was counted a single time. The V gene is TRBV3-1 (or the pseudogene TRBV3-2), the J gene TRBJ1-4; D might be TRBD1 (5 bases). V was pared by 5 bases and J by 3 bases, with 13 bases between. The CDR3 runs to 15 residues. The germline V gene has CDR1 LGHDT and CDR2 YNNKEL (reference sequence). CDR3 sequence (DNA): TGTGCCAGCAGCGAAGGCGGGACCCCTAATGAAAAACTGTTTTTT. Protein: CASSEGGTPNEKLFF.

This clone showed up just a few times. The chain recombines TRBV7-9 with TRBJ2-2; D may be TRBD1 (6 bases). V shed 2 bases and J shed 5 bases, with 9 bases lying between them. From germline, CDR1 is SEHNR and CDR2 FQNEAQ (reference sequence). This CDR3 comprises 14 residues. The CDR3 DNA is TGTGCCAGCAGCTTACAGGGGAATACCGGGGAGCTGTTTTTT. Amino acid sequence: CASSLQGNTGELFF.